What follows describes a single TCR beta chain. Before being deemed recovered, Cohort 3 donors had two negative PCRs, clearance, or symptom resolution. The trim removed 5 bases at V and 4 bases at J, leaving 9 bases unmatched. The CDR3 sequence is 15 residues long. Germline loops: CDR1 MNHEY, CDR2 SMNVEV (reference sequence). The data are from a study of blood T cell repertoires in COVID-19. Sequenced by immunoSEQ multiplex PCR; TCRdb stores in-frame clones only, minus some. The sample has under 350,000 clones, approximately 84% seen once. The specimen sequenced was PBMCs or T cells enriched from blood (not recorded which). The genes are TRBV27 and TRBJ2-3; 7 bases map to TRBD2. This sequence originates from a man younger than 40 who had recovered from COVID-19. The DNA for the CDR3 is TGTGCCAGCAGTCTCTCCCTCGGACTAGCAGATACGCAGTATTTT. Its translation: CASSLSLGLADTQYF.